Reported below is one TCR beta chain. No antigen is known for it. V shed 6 bases and J 3 bases; nucleotides not matched to a gene: 5. The CDR3 contains 15 residues. Germline CDR1 and CDR2: ENHRY and SYGVKD. This entry comes from a study of shared clonotypes between healthy human individuals. Sequencing used immunoSEQ multiplex PCR; TCRdb keeps in-frame clones, though not all of them. The data contain roughly 2,000,000 clones, 90% to 95% of them singletons. CD45RO negativity and positive selection for CCR7 defined naive CD8 cells, a population that excluded terminally differentiated effector memory CD45RA+ cells. General observations from the study: A handful of donors showed sharing of approximately 5% of naive CD4 clonotypes.

The chain carries TRBV10-3 and TRBJ2-3; 11 bases fit TRBD2. This receptor was obtained from a man aged 18 to 30 in good health. Some clones in this sample may be carry-over from other donors' samples. Sequencing used naive CD8+ T cells from PBMCs. The CDR3 nucleotides read TGTGCCATCAGCCTGACTAGCGGGATAACAGATACGCAGTATTTT. This codes for CAISLTSGITDTQYF.